The 20 T cell receptor beta chains presented below share a single source sample, sequenced in a study of OX40 agonist ivuxolimab in advanced cancers. Assay used: immunoSEQ multiplex PCR; TCRdb lists only in-frame clones, some missing. The sample holds 55,000 to 80,000 clones, more than 65% seen once. The sample here was CD4+ or CD8+ T cells sorted from blood, taken in a trial of the OX40 agonist ivuxolimab. The receptors stem from an adult with an advanced solid tumor such as melanoma, head and neck, liver or kidney cancer.

This chain connects TRBV11-1 to TRBJ2-7, with 9 positions matching TRBD2. With V trimmed by 4 bases and J by 6 bases, 10 bases remained unmatched. The CDR3 loop spans 15 amino acids. The V gene's germline CDR1 is SGHAT and CDR2 FQDESV (reference sequence). Here the CDR3 reads CASSSLAGDVSEQYF. CDR3 in DNA: TGTGCCAGCAGCTCCTTAGCGGGAGACGTCAGCGAGCAGTACTTC.

The chain has TRBV5-5 and TRBJ2-3; the D gene is possibly TRBD1 (5 bases). Per the germline V gene, CDR1 is SGHKS and CDR2 is YYEKEE (reference sequence). Trimming pared 0 bases from V and 3 bases from J, leaving 11 bases between. This CDR3 region has 15 residues. CDR3 sequence reads: CASSLGPKGTDTQYF. CDR3 coding DNA: TGTGCCAGCAGCTTGGGTCCCAAGGGGACAGATACGCAGTATTTT.

The V and J genes are TRBV5-4 and TRBJ2-1; the D is unclear. The CDR3 is 11 amino acids. Germline V CDR1 and CDR2: SGHNT, YYREEE (reference sequence). Trimming removed 3 bases from V and 10 bases from J, with 8 bases in between. The CDR3 DNA reads TGTGCCAGCAGCTCAGGTGGGGAGCAGTTCTTC. Residues: CASSSGGEQFF.

The rearrangement links TRBV18 to TRBJ2-2; weak D call: TRBD2 (6 bases). Per the germline V gene, CDR1 is KGHSH and CDR2 is LQKENI. V was shortened by 10 bases and J by 5 bases, with 8 bases between the two germline ends. The CDR3 consists of 11 residues. As DNA, the CDR3 is TGTGCCACAGGAGGGACCGGGGAGCTGTTTTTT. Protein sequence: CATGGTGELFF.

The table lists this clone with a count of one. V and J are TRBV5-5 and TRBJ2-3; TRBD2 matches at 11 bases. The germline V gene has CDR1 SGHKS and CDR2 YYEKEE (reference sequence). This CDR3 is built from 16 residues. The junction had 4 bases not matched to a gene; V was cut back by 2 bases and J by 2 bases. The CDR3 DNA is TGTGCCAGCAGCTTTACTAGCGGGGGTATCACAGATACGCAGTATTTT. This sequence encodes CASSFTSGGITDTQYF.

The chain is built from TRBV5-1 and TRBJ1-4; weak D call: TRBD1 (6 bases). This CDR3 is 16 amino acids long. Germline CDR1 is SGHRS and CDR2 is YFSETQ. V lost 0 bases and J lost 8, with 17 bases in between. CDR3 nucleotide sequence: TGCGCCAGCAGCTTGGAAACAGGGTCGGTCGGGGAAAAACTGTTTTTT. It codes for CASSLETGSVGEKLFF.

This clone has more than one count but fewer than ten. V gene TRBV18 combines with J gene TRBJ1-2; D is ambiguous. The CDR3 is made up of 14 amino acids. V gave up 2 bases and J gave up 5 bases, with 12 bases separating them. Germline-derived CDR1 and CDR2 are KGHSH and LQKENI. CDR3 sequence reads: CASSPTRDSYGYTF. The CDR3 coding sequence is TGTGCCAGCTCACCAACCCGGGATTCTTATGGCTACACCTTC. The variable domain in full, with the rest retrieved from reference TRBV18 and TRBJ1-2, is NAGVMQNPRHLVRRRGQEARLRCSPMKGHSHVYWYRQLPEEGLKFMVYLQKENIIDESGMPKERFSAEFPKEGPSILRIQQVVRGDSAAYFCASSPTRDSYGYTFGSGTRLTVV.

The chain recombines TRBV25-1 with TRBJ1-4; D remains unclear. The CDR3 is 13 amino acids. Germline V gene data show CDR1 as MGHDK and CDR2 as SYGVNS. V lost 6 bases and J lost 3, with 8 bases in between. This chain's CDR3 is CASRGLANEKLFF. The DNA of the CDR3 is TGTGCCAGCAGGGGGTTGGCTAATGAAAAACTGTTTTTT. The complete variable domain, with remaining parts taken from reference TRBV25-1 and TRBJ1-4, reads EADIYQTPRYLVIGTGKKITLECSQTMGHDKMYWYQQDPGMELHLIHYSYGVNSTEKGDLSSESTVSRIRTEHFPLTLESARPSHTSQYLCASRGLANEKLFFGSGTQLSVL.

Note on this clone: A clone one base away is much larger, so this may be a read error. The identical CDR3 is also encoded by other nucleotide sequences in the sample. V and J are TRBV7-2 and TRBJ1-5, with 11 bases lining up with TRBD1. With 5 bases clipped from V and 6 bases from J, the junction kept 3 bases outside the gene matches. This CDR3 has 14 amino acids. The germline V gene has CDR1 SGHTA and CDR2 FQGNSA. The CDR3 here is CASSPGTGGQPQHF. CDR3 bases: TGTGCCAGCAGCCCCGGGACAGGGGGTCAGCCCCAGCATTTT.

The J gene is TRBJ1-1, the V gene TRBV18; D possibly corresponds to TRBD1 (5 bases). The CDR3 is 14 amino acids. Between the trimmed V and J ends, which lost 3 bases and 4 bases, there was a span of 12 bases. Germline V lookup: CDR1 KGHSH, CDR2 LQKENI. The chain's CDR3 is CASSPGSRATEAFF. DNA for the CDR3: TGTGCCAGCTCACCTGGTTCCAGGGCCACTGAAGCTTTCTTT.

There are a few counts of this clone. The chain uses TRBV5-1 and TRBJ2-2, with D perhaps assigned TRBD1 or TRBD2 (6 bases each). V gave up 1 base and J gave up 0 bases, with 13 bases separating them. CDR3 length equals 17 residues. CDR1 SGHRS and CDR2 YFSETQ come from the germline V gene. The CDR3: CASSLYGGPSNTGELFF. The CDR3 nucleotides are TGCGCCAGCAGCTTGTATGGGGGGCCATCGAACACCGGGGAGCTGTTTTTT. Combining the CDR3 with reference TRBV5-1 and TRBJ2-2 gives the whole variable domain KAGVTQTPRYLIKTRGQQVTLSCSPISGHRSVSWYQQTPGQGLQFLFEYFSETQRNKGNFPGRFSGRQFSNSRSEMNVSTLELGDSALYLCASSLYGGPSNTGELFFGEGSRLTVL.

The CDR3 nucleotides read TGTGCCACCAGCAGAGGGGAAGCAAGCATTCAGTACTTC. Protein product: CATSRGEASIQYF. The chain carries TRBV15 and TRBJ2-4; D is ambiguous. The germline V gene encodes CDR1 LNHNV and CDR2 YYDKDF (reference sequence). V lost 1 base and J lost 9, with 10 bases in between. The CDR3 spans 13 residues.

The V gene is TRBV28, the J gene TRBJ1-3, with 7 bases matching TRBD1. Germline trimming cut 6 bases from V and 3 bases from J; bases unmatched to any gene: 5. The germline V gene has CDR1 MDHEN and CDR2 SYDVKM. The CDR3 has 14 residues. The CDR3 region is CASRPQGSGNTIYF. The CDR3 DNA reads as TGTGCCAGCAGGCCACAGGGGAGTGGAAACACCATATATTTT. Complete variable domain (other parts from reference TRBV28 and TRBJ1-3): DVKVTQSSRYLVKRTGEKVFLECVQDMDHENMFWYRQDPGLGLRLIYFSYDVKMKEKGDIPEGYSVSREKKERFSLILESASTNQTSMYLCASRPQGSGNTIYFGEGSWLTVV.

This chain links TRBV9 with TRBJ2-7; TRBD1 or TRBD2 may be the D gene (5 bases each). The germline gives CDR1 SGDLS, CDR2 YYNGEE. The ends were cut back, 1 base at V and 3 bases at J, with 11 bases in the middle. This CDR3 is 14 amino acids long. The DNA for the CDR3 is TGTGCCAGCAGCGTAACCGGGACCAACTACGAGCAGTACTTC. Its translation is CASSVTGTNYEQYF.

The CDR3 is CASSLGLLAASYEQYF. The CDR3 coding sequence is TGTGCCAGCAGCTTAGGGCTACTAGCGGCCTCCTACGAGCAGTACTTC. The J gene is TRBJ2-7, the V gene TRBV13; 8 bases match TRBD2. Germline assignment: CDR1 PRHDT and CDR2 FYEKMQ (reference sequence). Trimming took 0 bases from V and 0 from J; bases not matched to a gene: 4. The CDR3 extends over 16 amino acids.

The chain recombines TRBV11-2 with TRBJ2-3; D not resolved. Germline-derived CDR1 and CDR2 are SGHAT and FQNNGV. Deletions cut 5 bases from V and 4 bases from J, with 7 bases between. The CDR3 consists of 12 residues. The CDR3 DNA follows: TGTGCCAGCAGCACCCTACCAGATACGCAGTATTTT. Protein product: CASSTLPDTQYF.

The V and J genes are TRBV11-2 and TRBJ1-4; TRBD1 agrees at 7 bases. This CDR3 is built from 16 residues. V trimming: 5 bases; J trimming: 4 bases; junction bases outside the gene matches: 10. Germline CDR1 and CDR2: SGHAT and FQNNGV. The CDR3 is CASSASPTGRNEKLFF. The DNA for the CDR3 is TGTGCCAGCAGCGCATCCCCGACAGGGCGTAATGAAAAACTGTTTTTT.

The DNA of the CDR3 is TGTGCCAGCAGCCCGCCTAGCGGGAGGGCCAAAAACATTCAGTACTTC. Translating it yields CASSPPSGRAKNIQYF. The chain is built from TRBV7-9 and TRBJ2-4; 11 nucleotides align to TRBD2. CDR1 is SEHNR and CDR2 is FQNEAQ in the germline V gene (reference sequence). V was clipped by 5 bases and J by 1 base; unmatched bases: 4. The CDR3 has 16 amino acids.

J is TRBJ1-1 and V is TRBV28, with a possible D match to TRBD1 (5 bases). Germline assignment: CDR1 MDHEN and CDR2 SYDVKM. Between the trimmed V and J ends, which lost 5 bases and 11 bases, there was a span of 12 bases. The CDR3 contains 11 residues. This chain's CDR3 is CASSRGSWAFF. DNA for the CDR3: TGTGCCAGCAGTCGGGGGTCCTGGGCTTTCTTT. Using reference TRBV28 and TRBJ1-1 for the parts outside the CDR3, the full variable domain is DVKVTQSSRYLVKRTGEKVFLECVQDMDHENMFWYRQDPGLGLRLIYFSYDVKMKEKGDIPEGYSVSREKKERFSLILESASTNQTSMYLCASSRGSWAFFGQGTRLTVV.

The J gene is TRBJ2-1, the V gene TRBV5-6; TRBD2 matches at 12 bases. The CDR3 extends over 16 amino acids. V trimming: 4 bases; J trimming: 2 bases; junction bases outside the gene matches: 4. Germline V gives CDR1 SGHDT, CDR2 YYEEEE. CDR3 residues: CASSRLAGAPYNEQFF. CDR3 nucleotides: TGTGCCAGCAGCCGACTAGCGGGAGCACCCTACAATGAGCAGTTCTTC. The variable domain in full, completed from reference TRBV5-6 and TRBJ2-1, reads DAGVTQSPTHLIKTRGQQVTLRCSPKSGHDTVSWYQQALGQGPQFIFQYYEEEERQRGNFPDRFSGHQFPNYSSELNVNALLLGDSALYLCASSRLAGAPYNEQFFGPGTRLTVL.